Below, 10 T cell receptor beta chains from the same sample are listed, as sequenced in a study of T and B cells in COVID-19 patients. From blood, about 230-500 ng of genomic DNA served as TRB template. Multiplex PCR with BIOMED2 TRB-A/B primer pools amplified TRB rearrangements. TCRdb passed the multiplex PCR reads through MiXCR, listing each CDR3 protein once. Of 4,000 to 5,500 distinct CDR3 sequences in the sample, 25% to 30% were seen once. The specimen was blood. The origin of the receptors is a human donor with active COVID-19.

With regard to this clonotype: A read error may produce the germline difference seen at one junction end. This chain uses TRBV12-3 or TRBV12-4 with TRBJ2-1; 11 bases are shared with TRBD2. The CDR3 has 15 residues. CDR3 sequence (DNA): TGTGCCAGCAGATTAGCGGGGGGGACCACCAATGAGCAGTTCTTC. The encoded protein is CASRLAGGTTNEQFF.

V is TRBV12-3 or TRBV12-4 and J is TRBJ2-3; D tentatively fits TRBD1 or TRBD2 (5 bases each). This CDR3 contains 12 residues. V was cut by 3 bases and J by 9 bases, with 10 bases left in between. The chain's CDR3 is CASSLDSGTQYF. CDR3 nucleotide sequence: TGTGCCAGCAGTTTGGACTCAGGGACGCAGTATTTT.

This clonotype qualifies as medium-sized. The gene calls are TRBV7-6 and TRBJ2-2; possibly TRBD2 for D (6 bases). The CDR3 has 13 residues. From germline, CDR1 is SGHVS and CDR2 FNYEAQ. Trimming cost V 3 bases and J 6 bases, with 8 bases left between them. This CDR3 reads CASSFGGSGELFF. The CDR3 DNA is TGTGCCAGCAGCTTTGGAGGGTCCGGGGAGCTGTTTTTT.

In this sample, this clonotype is medium-sized. The rearrangement links TRBV19 to TRBJ2-3; no clear D gene. Germline V gene lookup returns CDR1 LNHDA and CDR2 SQIVND (reference sequence). The CDR3 totals 14 residues. V was clipped by 5 bases and J by 6 bases, with 15 bases between them. The CDR3 sequence: CASSRRHPSDTQYF. CDR3 nucleotides: TGTGCCAGTAGTCGGAGACACCCATCCGATACGCAGTATTTT. The complete variable domain, with remaining parts taken from reference TRBV19 and TRBJ2-3, reads DGGITQSPKYLFRKEGQNVTLSCEQNLNHDAMYWYRQDPGQGLRLIYYSQIVNDFQKGDIAEGYSVSREKKESFPLTVTSAQKNPTAFYLCASSRRHPSDTQYFGPGTRLTVL.

This clonotype ranks as medium-sized. The chain links TRBV7-2 to TRBJ2-2; 9 positions agree with TRBD1. Germline V gives CDR1 SGHTA, CDR2 FQGNSA. V shed 7 bases and J 7 bases; nucleotides not matched to a gene: 4. The CDR3 has 13 residues. The CDR3, as DNA: TGTGCCAGCAACCAGGGACAGGGCGGGGAGCTGTTTTTT. It codes for CASNQGQGGELFF.

The chain links TRBV6-5 to TRBJ1-6; weak D call: TRBD1 (5 bases). The CDR3 is 12 amino acids. The V and J ends lost 6 bases and 14 bases respectively, with 14 bases between them. Germline lookup yields CDR1 MNHEY and CDR2 SVGAGI. CDR3 sequence reads: CASRGGSGALHF. CDR3 DNA: TGTGCCAGCAGGGGGGGGTCCGGGGCCCTCCACTTT.

The rearrangement uses TRBV10-2 and TRBJ2-3, with 11 bases aligning to TRBD2. This CDR3 is 15 amino acids long. The germline V gene has CDR1 WSHSY and CDR2 SAAADI. With 6 bases clipped from V and 4 bases from J, the junction kept 6 bases outside the gene matches. In nucleotides, the CDR3 is TGCGCCAGCAGATTCCTAGCGGGGGGCCCAGATACGCAGTATTTT. It specifies CASRFLAGGPDTQYF.

This clonotype is judged medium-sized. J is TRBJ2-7 and V is TRBV19; D is unclear. The CDR3 totals 12 residues. Trimming pared 6 bases from V and 2 bases from J, leaving 8 bases between. CDR1 is LNHDA, CDR2 SQIVND, per germline (reference sequence). The CDR3 coding sequence is TGTGCCAGTAGCGGGCCGACCTACGAGCAGTACTTC. Translation: CASSGPTYEQYF. Full variable domain (missing parts from reference TRBV19 and TRBJ2-7): DGGITQSPKYLFRKEGQNVTLSCEQNLNHDAMYWYRQDPGQGLRLIYYSQIVNDFQKGDIAEGYSVSREKKESFPLTVTSAQKNPTAFYLCASSGPTYEQYFGPGTRLTVT.

This clonotype counts as medium-sized (0.01 to 0.1%). The V gene is TRBV6-2 or TRBV6-3, the J gene TRBJ2-1; 7 nucleotides align to TRBD2. The V gene's germline CDR1 is MNHEY and CDR2 SVGEGT. This CDR3 is 15 amino acids long. The trim removed 6 bases at V and 8 bases at J, leaving 13 bases unmatched. The CDR3 region is CASSVTSEGGDEQFF. The CDR3 DNA is TGTGCCAGCAGCGTCACTAGCGAGGGAGGGGATGAGCAGTTCTTC.

About this clonotype: This may be a read error: a much more frequent sequence differs by one nucleotide. Because it lacks the conserved phenylalanine or tryptophan at the end, this CDR3 is likely a read error. The CDR3: CASSITRQHPGSNQPQHL. CDR3 DNA: TGTGCCAGTAGTATCACCCGACAGCACCCTGGGAGCAATCAGCCCCAGCATCTT. J is TRBJ1-5 and V is TRBV19; D is perhaps TRBD1 (5 bases). V was clipped by 3 bases and J by 1 base, with 19 bases between them. Germline values: CDR1 LNHDA, CDR2 SQIVND (reference sequence). The CDR3 contains 18 residues.